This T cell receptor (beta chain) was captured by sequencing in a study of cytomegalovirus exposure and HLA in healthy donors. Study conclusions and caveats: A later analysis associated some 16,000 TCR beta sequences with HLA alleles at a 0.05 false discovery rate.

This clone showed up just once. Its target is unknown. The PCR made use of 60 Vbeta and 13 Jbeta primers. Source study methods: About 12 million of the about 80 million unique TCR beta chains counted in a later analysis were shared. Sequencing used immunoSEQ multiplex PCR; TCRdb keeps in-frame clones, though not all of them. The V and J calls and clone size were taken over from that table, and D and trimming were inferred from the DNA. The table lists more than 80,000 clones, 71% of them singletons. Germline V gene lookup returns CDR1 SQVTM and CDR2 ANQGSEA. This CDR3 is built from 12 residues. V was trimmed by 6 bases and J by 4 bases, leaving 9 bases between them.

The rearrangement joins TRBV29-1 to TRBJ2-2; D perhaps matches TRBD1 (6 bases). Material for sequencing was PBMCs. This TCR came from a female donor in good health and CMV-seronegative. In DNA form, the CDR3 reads TGCAGCGTCGTGGACAGCACCGGGGAGCTGTTTTTT. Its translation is CSVVDSTGELFF.